This T cell receptor beta chain was identified during a study of Tregs in tolerant kidney transplant recipients. Profiled with immunoSEQ multiplex PCR; TCRdb holds only in-frame clones, not every one. The data show 90,000 or so clones, under 95% seen once. Recipients received nonmyeloablative bone marrow transplants from related graft donors, with transient mixed chimerism. Thawed PBMCs were FACS-sorted into unstimulated CD4+CD25+CD127- regulatory T cells, CD4+CD25- non-regulatory cells, CD4 and CD8 cells. Looked up from germline, CDR1 is ENHRY and CDR2 is SYGVKD. CDR3 length equals 13 residues. Trimming took 10 bases from V and 8 from J; bases not matched to a gene: 12. Study-level points and caveats: Changing PCR primers prevented nucleotide comparison between some patients' samples. This study did not directly address biological reproducibility. In tolerant patients, donor-specific Tregs outgrew total Tregs, suggesting antigen-driven expansion.

A few counts support this clone. The antigen remains unidentified. The specimen comprised CD4+ T cells from blood (PBMCs), sampled 12 months after the transplant. The chain couples TRBV10-3 to TRBJ1-2; 8 bases are a match to TRBD1. The source is a human patient who received a combined kidney and bone marrow transplant. Part of the T cells may come from the graft donor. As DNA, the CDR3 is TGTGCCAACAAGGACAGGGAAGAGAGCGGCTACACCTTC. Translated: CANKDREESGYTF.